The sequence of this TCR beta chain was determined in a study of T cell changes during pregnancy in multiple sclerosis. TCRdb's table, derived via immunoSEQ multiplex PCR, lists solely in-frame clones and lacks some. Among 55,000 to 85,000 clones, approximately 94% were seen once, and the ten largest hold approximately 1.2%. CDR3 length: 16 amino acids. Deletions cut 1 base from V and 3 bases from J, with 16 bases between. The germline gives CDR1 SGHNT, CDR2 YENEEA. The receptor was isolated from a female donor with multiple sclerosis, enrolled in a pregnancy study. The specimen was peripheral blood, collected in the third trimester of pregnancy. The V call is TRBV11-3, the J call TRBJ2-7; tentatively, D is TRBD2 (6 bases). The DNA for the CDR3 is TGTGCCAGCAGCTTAGTAGGGGCAGGGAGGCACTACGAGCAGTACTTC. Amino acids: CASSLVGAGRHYEQYF.